This T cell receptor (beta chain) was sequenced during a study of blood T cell repertoires in COVID-19. The overall study: Acute-phase and convalescent COVID-19 samples originated in the United States, Italy and Spain.

Sequenced by immunoSEQ multiplex PCR; TCRdb stores in-frame clones only, minus some. This sample has roughly 25,000 clones, with 80% to 85% found just once. V lost 3 bases and J 2 bases, leaving 4 bases between the germline ends. Germline V gene lookup returns CDR1 SQVTM and CDR2 ANQGSEA. The CDR3 spans 11 residues. This TCR came from an elderly woman with acute or convalescent COVID-19. The chain links TRBV29-1 to TRBJ2-5; D call uncertain. Material: peripheral blood. CDR3 in DNA: TGCAGCGTTGATACTCAAGAGACCCAGTACTTC. It translates to CSVDTQETQYF. Complete variable domain (other parts from reference TRBV29-1 and TRBJ2-5): SAVISQKPSRDICQRGTSLTIQCQVDSQVTMMFWYRQQPGQSLTLIATANQGSEATYESGFVIDKFPISRPNLTFSTLTVSNMSPEDSSIYLCSVDTQETQYFGPGTRLLVL.